The sequence of this T cell receptor beta chain was determined in a study of OX40 agonist ivuxolimab in advanced cancers. Whole-study context: Earlier treatment with anti-PD-1, anti-PD-L1 or anti-CTLA-4 was permitted, and under 50% had received some.

Patients with autoimmune history or systemic immunosuppression were excluded. In the case of this clone: Its specificity is not known.

The study, taken as a whole, reports: At 0.1 to 3.0 mg/kg, clonal expansion of CD4+ and CD8+ blood T cells had occurred by week 6.

Profiling relied on immunoSEQ multiplex PCR, and the TCRdb table lists in-frame clones only, not all of them. The sample carries about 64,000 clones, approximately 88% recorded once. Sequencing was performed on CD4+ or CD8+ T cells sorted from blood, taken in a trial of the OX40 agonist ivuxolimab. The source is an adult with an advanced solid tumor such as melanoma, head and neck, liver or kidney cancer.

CDR3 sequence reads: CASSPPSDYTEAFF. The CDR3 DNA follows: TGTGCCAGCTCACCACCGTCAGATTACACTGAAGCTTTCTTT. The chain recombines TRBV18 with TRBJ1-1; D gene unclear. This CDR3 is 14 amino acids long. The germline V and J ends were trimmed by 0 bases and 3 bases, with 8 bases remaining between them. Germline CDR1 and CDR2: KGHSH and LQKENI.